The rows below give T cell receptor beta chains drawn from one sample of a study of T cell responses to AZD1222 COVID-19 vaccine. Measured with immunoSEQ multiplex PCR; TCRdb has only the in-frame clones, and not every one. The table records some 120,000 clones, 85% to 90% of them present only once. The sample here was peripheral blood, taken on day 0 of AZD1222 vaccination. These receptor sequences come from an adult in good health. Both conserved end residues are part of each CDR3. Fields, in order: J gene, clone size, V gene, D gene, CDR3 DNA, CDR3 protein. A D gene is named only where the DNA matches it firmly. Rows give clone size only sometimes, using once, few, many, or a class for an expanded clone.

j_call: TRBJ2-1; clone_size: .; v_call: TRBV2; d_call: .; cdr3_nt: TGTGCCAGCAGCGCCCGGATCTACAATGAGCAGTTCTTC; cdr3_aa: CASSARIYNEQFF
j_call: TRBJ2-3; clone_size: .; v_call: TRBV28; d_call: TRBD1; cdr3_nt: TGTGCCAGCAGTTCGGCTGGGACAGGGGAGGATACGCAGTATTTT; cdr3_aa: CASSSAGTGEDTQYF
j_call: TRBJ2-3; clone_size: once; v_call: TRBV18; d_call: .; cdr3_nt: TGTGCCAGCTCACCAGCGGGGACCCGCCTTAGTACGCAGTATTTT; cdr3_aa: CASSPAGTRLSTQYF
j_call: TRBJ1-2; clone_size: .; v_call: TRBV27; d_call: TRBD1; cdr3_nt: TGTGCCAGCAGTAGTCTTGGGACAGGGGGCTTAGCTAACTATGGCTACACCTTC; cdr3_aa: CASSSLGTGGLANYGYTF
j_call: TRBJ1-1; clone_size: once; v_call: TRBV12-3/TRBV12-4; d_call: .; cdr3_nt: TGTGCCAGCAGATTATCTCTGGGGGCTGAAGCTTTCTTT; cdr3_aa: CASRLSLGAEAFF
j_call: TRBJ1-1; clone_size: .; v_call: TRBV2; d_call: TRBD1; cdr3_nt: TGTGCCAGCAGTGTCACAGGGGGCAACACTGAAGCTTTCTTT; cdr3_aa: CASSVTGGNTEAFF
j_call: TRBJ2-7; clone_size: .; v_call: TRBV14; d_call: .; cdr3_nt: TGTGCCAGCAGCCTTGGGGTCGAGCAGTACTTC; cdr3_aa: CASSLGVEQYF
j_call: TRBJ1-4; clone_size: .; v_call: TRBV7-6; d_call: .; cdr3_nt: TGTGCCAGCAGCGCGGGACTGAGGATGGGGAAAAAACTGTTTTTT; cdr3_aa: CASSAGLRMGKKLFF
j_call: TRBJ1-6; clone_size: .; v_call: TRBV6-5; d_call: TRBD1; cdr3_nt: TGTGCCAGCAATAGACAGGGCAATTCACCCCTCCACTTT; cdr3_aa: CASNRQGNSPLHF
j_call: TRBJ2-7; clone_size: .; v_call: TRBV6-5; d_call: .; cdr3_nt: TGTGCCAGCAAACTGAACTCCTACGAGCAGTACTTC; cdr3_aa: CASKLNSYEQYF